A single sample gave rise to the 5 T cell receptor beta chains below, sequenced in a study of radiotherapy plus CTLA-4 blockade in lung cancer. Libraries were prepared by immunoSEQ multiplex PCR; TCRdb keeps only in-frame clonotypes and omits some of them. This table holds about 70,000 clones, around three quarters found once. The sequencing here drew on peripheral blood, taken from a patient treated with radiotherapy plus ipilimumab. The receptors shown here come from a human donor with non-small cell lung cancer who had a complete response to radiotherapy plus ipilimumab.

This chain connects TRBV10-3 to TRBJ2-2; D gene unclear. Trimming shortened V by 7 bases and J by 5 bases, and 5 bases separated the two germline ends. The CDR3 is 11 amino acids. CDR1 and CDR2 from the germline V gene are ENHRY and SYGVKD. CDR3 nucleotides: TGTGCCATCAAGGGAACCGGGGAGCTGTTTTTT. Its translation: CAIKGTGELFF.

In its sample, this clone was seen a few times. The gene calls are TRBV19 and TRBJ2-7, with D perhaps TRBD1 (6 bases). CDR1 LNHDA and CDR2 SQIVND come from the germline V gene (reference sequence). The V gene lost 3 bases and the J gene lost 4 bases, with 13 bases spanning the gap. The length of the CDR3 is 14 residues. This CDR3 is CASSMGDIRYEQYF. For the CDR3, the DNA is TGTGCCAGTAGTATGGGGGACATTCGTTACGAGCAGTACTTC.

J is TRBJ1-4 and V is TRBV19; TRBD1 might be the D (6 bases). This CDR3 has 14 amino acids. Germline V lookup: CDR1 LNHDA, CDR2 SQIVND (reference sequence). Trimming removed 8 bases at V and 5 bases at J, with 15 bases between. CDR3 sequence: CASSSGGVNEKLFF. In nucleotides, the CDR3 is TGTGCCAGTTCCTCGGGGGGCGTCAATGAAAAACTGTTTTTT.

The DNA for the CDR3 is TGTGCCAGCAGCGGCAGGGGGCAGGCTGGAAACACCATATATTTT. This encodes CASSGRGQAGNTIYF. V usage is TRBV5-4 and J usage is TRBJ1-3, with TRBD1 matching over 8 bases. CDR3 length equals 15 residues. The J segment lost 2 bases and the V segment lost 4 bases, leaving 5 bases of the junction unmatched. The germline CDR1 and CDR2 sequences are SGHNT and YYREEE (reference sequence).

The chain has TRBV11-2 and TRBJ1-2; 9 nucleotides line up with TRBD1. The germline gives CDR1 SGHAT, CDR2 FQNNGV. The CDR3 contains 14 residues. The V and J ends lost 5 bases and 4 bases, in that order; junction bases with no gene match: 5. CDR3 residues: CASSPGQGGYGYTF. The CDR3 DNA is TGTGCCAGCAGCCCGGGACAGGGTGGCTATGGCTACACCTTC.